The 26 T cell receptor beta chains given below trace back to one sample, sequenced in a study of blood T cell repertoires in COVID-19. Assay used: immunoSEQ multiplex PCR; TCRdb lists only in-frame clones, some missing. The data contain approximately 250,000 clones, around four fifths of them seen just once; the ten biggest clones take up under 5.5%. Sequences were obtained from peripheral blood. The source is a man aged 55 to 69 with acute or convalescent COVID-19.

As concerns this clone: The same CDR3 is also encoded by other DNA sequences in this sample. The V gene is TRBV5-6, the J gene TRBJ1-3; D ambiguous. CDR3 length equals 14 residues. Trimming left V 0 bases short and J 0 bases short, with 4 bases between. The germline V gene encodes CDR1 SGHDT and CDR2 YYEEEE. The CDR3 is CASSLVSSGNTIYF. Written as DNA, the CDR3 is TGTGCCAGCAGCTTGGTTAGCTCTGGAAACACCATATATTTT.

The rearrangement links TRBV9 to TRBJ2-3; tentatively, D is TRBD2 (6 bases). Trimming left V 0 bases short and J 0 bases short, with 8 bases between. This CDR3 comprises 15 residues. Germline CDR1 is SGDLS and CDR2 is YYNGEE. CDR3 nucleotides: TGTGCCAGCAGCGTAGGTAGCGGAAGCACAGATACGCAGTATTTT. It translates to CASSVGSGSTDTQYF.

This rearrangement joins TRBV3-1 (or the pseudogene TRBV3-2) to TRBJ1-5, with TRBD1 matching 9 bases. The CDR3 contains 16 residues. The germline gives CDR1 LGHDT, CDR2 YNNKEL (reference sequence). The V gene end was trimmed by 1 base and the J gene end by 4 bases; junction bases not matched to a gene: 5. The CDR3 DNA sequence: TGTGCCAGCAGCCAAGGGACAGGGGTGGCAAATCAGCCCCAGCATTTT. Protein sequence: CASSQGTGVANQPQHF.

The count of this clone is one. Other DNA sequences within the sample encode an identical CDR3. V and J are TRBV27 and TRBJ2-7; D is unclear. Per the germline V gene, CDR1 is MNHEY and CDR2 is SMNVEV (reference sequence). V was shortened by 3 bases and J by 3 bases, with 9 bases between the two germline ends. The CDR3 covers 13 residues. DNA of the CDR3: TGTGCCAGCAGTTTTGGCCTCCACTACGAGCAGTACTTC. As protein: CASSFGLHYEQYF.

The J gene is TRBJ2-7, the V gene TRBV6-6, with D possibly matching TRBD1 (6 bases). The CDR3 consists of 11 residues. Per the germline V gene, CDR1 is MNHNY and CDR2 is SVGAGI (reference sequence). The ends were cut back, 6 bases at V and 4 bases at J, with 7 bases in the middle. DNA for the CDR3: TGTGCCAGCAGAACAGGGTACGAGCAGTACTTC. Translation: CASRTGYEQYF.

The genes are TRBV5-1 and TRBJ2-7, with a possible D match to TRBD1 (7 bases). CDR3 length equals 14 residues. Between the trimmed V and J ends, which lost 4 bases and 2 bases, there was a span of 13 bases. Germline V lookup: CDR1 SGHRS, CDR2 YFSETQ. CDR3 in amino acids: CASSPAGQPYEQYF. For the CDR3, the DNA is TGCGCCAGCAGCCCGGCGGGACAGCCCTACGAGCAGTACTTC. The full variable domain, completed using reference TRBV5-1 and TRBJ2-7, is KAGVTQTPRYLIKTRGQQVTLSCSPISGHRSVSWYQQTPGQGLQFLFEYFSETQRNKGNFPGRFSGRQFSNSRSEMNVSTLELGDSALYLCASSPAGQPYEQYFGPGTRLTVT.

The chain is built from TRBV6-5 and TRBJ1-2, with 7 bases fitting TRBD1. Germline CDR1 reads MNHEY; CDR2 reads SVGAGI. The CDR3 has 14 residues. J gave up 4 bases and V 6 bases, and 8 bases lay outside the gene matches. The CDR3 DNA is TGTGCCAGCAGCTATGACAGGGCCCCCTATGGCTACACCTTC. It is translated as CASSYDRAPYGYTF.

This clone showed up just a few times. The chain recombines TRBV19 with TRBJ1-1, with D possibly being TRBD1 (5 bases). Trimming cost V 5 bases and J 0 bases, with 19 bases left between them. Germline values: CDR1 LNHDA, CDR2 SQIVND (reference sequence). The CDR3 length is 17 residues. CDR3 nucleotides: TGTGCCAGTAGTCATTCGTTTGGGTCAGGGTTGAACACTGAAGCTTTCTTT. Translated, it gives CASSHSFGSGLNTEAFF.

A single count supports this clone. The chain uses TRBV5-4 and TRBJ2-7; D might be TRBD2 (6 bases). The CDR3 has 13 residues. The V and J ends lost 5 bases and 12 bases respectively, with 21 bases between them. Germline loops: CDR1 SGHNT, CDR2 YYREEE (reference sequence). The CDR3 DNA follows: TGTGCCAGCAGGCGCTTTGAAGGGGAGGAGAGGTACTTC. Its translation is CASRRFEGEERYF.

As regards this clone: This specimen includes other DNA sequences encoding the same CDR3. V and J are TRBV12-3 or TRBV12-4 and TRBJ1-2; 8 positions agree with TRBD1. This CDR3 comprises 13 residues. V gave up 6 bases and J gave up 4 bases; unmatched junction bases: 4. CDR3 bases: TGTGCCAGCAGCCGTGACAGGGGCTATGGCTACACCTTC. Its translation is CASSRDRGYGYTF.

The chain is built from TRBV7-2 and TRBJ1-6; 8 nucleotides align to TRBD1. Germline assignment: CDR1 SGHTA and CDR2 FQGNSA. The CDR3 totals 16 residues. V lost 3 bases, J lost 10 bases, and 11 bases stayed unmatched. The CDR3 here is CASSLYEAGGRSPLHF. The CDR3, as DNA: TGTGCCAGCAGCTTGTACGAGGCAGGGGGCCGGTCACCCCTCCACTTT.

This chain's CDR3 is CASSHSQGSETQYF. The CDR3 coding sequence is TGCGCCAGCAGCCATAGTCAGGGGTCGGAGACCCAGTACTTC. The gene calls are TRBV4-1 and TRBJ2-5; possible D gene TRBD1, 6 bases. V was trimmed by 3 bases and J by 5 bases, leaving 13 bases between them. In germline, CDR1 is MGHRA, CDR2 YSYEKL. The CDR3 consists of 14 residues.

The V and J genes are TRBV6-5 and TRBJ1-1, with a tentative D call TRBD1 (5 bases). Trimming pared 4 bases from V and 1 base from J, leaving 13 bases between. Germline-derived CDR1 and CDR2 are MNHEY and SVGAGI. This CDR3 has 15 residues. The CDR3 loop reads CASSWQGLWNTEAFF. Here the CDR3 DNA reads TGTGCCAGCAGTTGGCAGGGTCTCTGGAACACTGAAGCTTTCTTT.

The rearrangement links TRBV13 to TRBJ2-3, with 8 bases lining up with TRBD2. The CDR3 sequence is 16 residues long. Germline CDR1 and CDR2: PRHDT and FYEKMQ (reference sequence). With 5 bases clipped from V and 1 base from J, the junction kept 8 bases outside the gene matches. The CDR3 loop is CASSERTSRRTDTQYF. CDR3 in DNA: TGTGCCAGCAGCGAACGGACTAGCCGACGCACAGATACGCAGTATTTT.

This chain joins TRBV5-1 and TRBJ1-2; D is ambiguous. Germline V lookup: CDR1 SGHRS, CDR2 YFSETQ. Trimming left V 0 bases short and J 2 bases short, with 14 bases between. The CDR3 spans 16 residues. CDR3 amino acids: CASSLEQPGTNYGYTF. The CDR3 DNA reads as TGCGCCAGCAGCTTGGAACAGCCCGGAACCAACTATGGCTACACCTTC.

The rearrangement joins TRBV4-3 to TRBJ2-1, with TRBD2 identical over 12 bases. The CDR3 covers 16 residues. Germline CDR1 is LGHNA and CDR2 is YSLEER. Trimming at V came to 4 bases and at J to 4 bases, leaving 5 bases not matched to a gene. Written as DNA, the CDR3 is TGCGCCAGCAGCCGATTGACTAGCGGGGGTTACAATGAGCAGTTCTTC. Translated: CASSRLTSGGYNEQFF.

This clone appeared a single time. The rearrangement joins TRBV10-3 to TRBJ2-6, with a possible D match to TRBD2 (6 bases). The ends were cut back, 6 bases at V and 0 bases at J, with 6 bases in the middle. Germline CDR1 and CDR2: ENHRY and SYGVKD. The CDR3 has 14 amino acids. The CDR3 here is CAIRGGSGANVLTF. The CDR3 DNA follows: TGTGCCATCAGGGGGGGCTCTGGGGCCAACGTCCTGACTTTC.

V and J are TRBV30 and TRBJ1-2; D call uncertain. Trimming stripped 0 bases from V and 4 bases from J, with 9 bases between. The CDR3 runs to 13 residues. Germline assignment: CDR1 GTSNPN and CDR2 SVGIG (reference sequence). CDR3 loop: CAWSVGSGYGYTF. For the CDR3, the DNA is TGTGCCTGGAGTGTGGGGAGCGGCTATGGCTACACCTTC.

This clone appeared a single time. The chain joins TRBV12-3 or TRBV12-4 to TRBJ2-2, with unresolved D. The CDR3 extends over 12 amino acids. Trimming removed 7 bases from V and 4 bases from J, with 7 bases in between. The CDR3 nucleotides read TGTGCCAGCAACTTTTTCACCGGGGAGCTGTTTTTT. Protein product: CASNFFTGELFF.

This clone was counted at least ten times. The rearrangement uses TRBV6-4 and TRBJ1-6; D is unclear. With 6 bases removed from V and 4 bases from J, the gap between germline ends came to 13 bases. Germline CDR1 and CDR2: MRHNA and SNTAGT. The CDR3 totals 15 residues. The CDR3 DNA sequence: TGTGCCAGCAGGGCGGAAGCTGGATATAATTCACCCCTCCACTTT. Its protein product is CASRAEAGYNSPLHF.

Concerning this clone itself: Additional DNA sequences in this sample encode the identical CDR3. CDR3 in amino acids: CASSQGNRNTEAFF. The CDR3 nucleotides read TGTGCCAGCAGCCAAGGCAACAGGAACACTGAAGCTTTCTTT. The chain is built from TRBV3-1 (or the pseudogene TRBV3-2) and TRBJ1-1; D unresolved. Trimming took 1 base from V and 1 from J, leaving 7 bases between them. In germline, CDR1 is LGHDT, CDR2 YNNKEL (reference sequence). The CDR3 covers 14 residues.

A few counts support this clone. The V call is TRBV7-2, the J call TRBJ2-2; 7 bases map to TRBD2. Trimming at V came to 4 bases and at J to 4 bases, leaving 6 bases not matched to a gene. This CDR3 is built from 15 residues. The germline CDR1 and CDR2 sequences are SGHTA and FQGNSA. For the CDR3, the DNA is TGTGCCAGCAGCTCCCCAGGCGGGGGCACCGGGGAGCTGTTTTTT. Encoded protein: CASSSPGGGTGELFF.

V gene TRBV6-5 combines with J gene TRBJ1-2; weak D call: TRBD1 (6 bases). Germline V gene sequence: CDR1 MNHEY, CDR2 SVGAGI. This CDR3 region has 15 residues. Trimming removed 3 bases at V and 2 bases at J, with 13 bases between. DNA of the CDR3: TGTGCCAGCAGTTATAGGGGACACAAAAACTATGGCTACACCTTC. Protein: CASSYRGHKNYGYTF.

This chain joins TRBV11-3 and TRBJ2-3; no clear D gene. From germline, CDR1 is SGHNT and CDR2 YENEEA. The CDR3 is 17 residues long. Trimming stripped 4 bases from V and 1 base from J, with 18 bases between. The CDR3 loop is CASSSTKTLTGTDTQYF. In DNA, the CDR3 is TGTGCCAGCAGCTCTACTAAGACCCTCACGGGCACAGATACGCAGTATTTT.

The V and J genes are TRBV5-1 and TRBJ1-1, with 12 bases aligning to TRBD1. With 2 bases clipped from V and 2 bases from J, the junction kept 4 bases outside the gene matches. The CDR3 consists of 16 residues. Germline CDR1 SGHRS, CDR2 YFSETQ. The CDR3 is CASSFGTGGPNTEAFF. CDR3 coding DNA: TGCGCCAGCAGCTTTGGGACAGGGGGCCCCAACACTGAAGCTTTCTTT.

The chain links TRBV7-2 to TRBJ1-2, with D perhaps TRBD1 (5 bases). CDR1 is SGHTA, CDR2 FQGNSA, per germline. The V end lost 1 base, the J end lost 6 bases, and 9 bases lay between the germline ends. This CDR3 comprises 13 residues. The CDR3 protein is CASSLEGQNGYTF. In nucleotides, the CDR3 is TGTGCCAGCAGCTTAGAGGGGCAAAATGGCTACACCTTC.